This T cell receptor (beta chain) was profiled in a study of OX40 agonist ivuxolimab in advanced cancers. V was shortened by 0 bases and J by 3 bases, with 11 bases between the two germline ends. From germline, CDR1 is KGHSH and CDR2 LQKENI. This CDR3 spans 15 amino acids. TCRdb keeps only in-frame clones here, not all; method: immunoSEQ multiplex PCR. The sample yields roughly 80,000 clones, over 75% seen once. Sequenced material: CD4+ or CD8+ T cells sorted from blood, taken in a trial of the OX40 agonist ivuxolimab. The clonotype was recovered from an adult with an advanced solid tumor such as melanoma, head and neck, liver or kidney cancer. The chain employs TRBV18 and TRBJ2-5; the D gene is possibly TRBD2 (5 bases). The CDR3 nucleotides are TGTGCCAGCTCACCACCCGGGGTGAGAAAAGAGACCCAGTACTTC. Translating gives CASSPPGVRKETQYF.